Listed below are T cell receptor beta chains from one sample, sequenced in a study of early T cells in non-severe SARS-CoV-2 infection. TCRdb passed the 5' RACE reads through MiXCR, listing each CDR3 protein once. The table lists more than 95,000 distinct CDR3 sequences, approximately 10% of them singletons. The starting material was whole blood, obtained at baseline. These receptors were taken from an adult who was a healthcare worker with PCR-confirmed SARS-CoV-2 infection or an uninfected control (not recorded which). CDR3s include the opening cysteine and the closing phenylalanine or tryptophan. The order of the fields is J gene, D gene, clone size, V gene, CDR3 protein, CDR3 DNA. D genes are given only for firm matches. The listing skips clone size in some rows; elsewhere it reads once, few, many or a size class.

>TRBJ2-7|.|few|TRBV12-3/TRBV12-4
CASSSAWEAYEQYF
TGTGCCAGCAGTTCCGCTTGGGAGGCCTACGAGCAGTACTTC
>TRBJ2-4|.|.|TRBV19
CASKESGEGNIQYF
TGTGCCAGTAAAGAGTCGGGGGAAGGAAACATTCAGTACTTC
>TRBJ2-5|TRBD2|.|TRBV12-3/TRBV12-4
CASGGLAEETQYF
TGTGCCAGCGGGGGACTAGCGGAAGAGACCCAGTACTTC
>TRBJ2-1|TRBD2|.|TRBV29-1
CSVEDQTAGAYNEQFF
TGCAGCGTTGAAGATCAGACAGCGGGAGCCTACAATGAGCAGTTCTTC
>TRBJ2-1|TRBD1|few|TRBV5-4
CASSSTGTGAYNEQFF
TGTGCCAGCAGCTCCACCGGGACAGGGGCCTACAATGAGCAGTTCTTC
>TRBJ2-3|TRBD2|few|TRBV2
CASRRSGSGADTQYF
TGTGCCAGCAGAAGAAGCGGGAGTGGCGCAGATACGCAGTATTTT
>TRBJ1-1|TRBD1|.|TRBV2
CASSERTGSTEAFF
TGTGCCAGCAGTGAACGGACAGGGAGCACTGAAGCTTTCTTT
>TRBJ2-7|TRBD2|.|TRBV10-3
CAIGNPGLAGDEQYF
TGTGCCATCGGCAACCCGGGACTAGCGGGAGACGAGCAGTACTTC
>TRBJ2-2|TRBD2|few|TRBV4-2
CASSQDSGGDTGELFF
TGTGCCAGCAGCCAAGATAGCGGGGGGGACACCGGGGAGCTGTTTTTT
>TRBJ2-7|.|many|TRBV4-1
CASSQDNGGNYEQYF
TGCGCCAGCAGCCAAGATAACGGGGGTAACTACGAGCAGTACTTC
>TRBJ2-3|TRBD1|many|TRBV27
CASSLRGQVTDTQYF
TGTGCCAGCAGTTTAAGGGGACAGGTCACAGATACGCAGTATTTT
>TRBJ2-7|TRBD1|many|TRBV5-8
CASSLGTGSSYEQYF
TGTGCCAGCAGCTTAGGGACAGGAAGCTCCTACGAGCAGTACTTC
>TRBJ2-1|.|.|TRBV19
CASSTQTDNEQFF
TGTGCCAGTAGTACCCAGACAGACAATGAGCAGTTCTTC
>TRBJ2-3|TRBD2|many|TRBV29-1
CSVGRRVSGGRNADTQYF
TGCAGCGTTGGTCGAAGGGTTAGCGGGGGGAGAAATGCAGATACGCAGTATTTT
>TRBJ2-2|.|few|TRBV5-1
CASRAGTAGNTGELFF
TGCGCCAGCCGGGCGGGTACGGCAGGGAACACCGGGGAGCTGTTTTTT
>TRBJ2-3|.|.|TRBV5-4
CASSLTGSGADTQYF
TGTGCCAGCAGCCTGACAGGGTCGGGGGCAGATACGCAGTATTTT
>TRBJ2-5|.|few|TRBV19
CATRRGTQYF
TGTGCCACCCGGCGGGGGACCCAGTACTTC
>TRBJ1-1|.|.|TRBV4-2
CASSQGALNTEAFF
TGTGCCAGCAGCCAAGGTGCCCTGAACACTGAAGCTTTCTTT
>TRBJ2-6|.|many|TRBV19
CASNSLSGANVLTF
TGTGCCAGTAATAGCCTCTCTGGGGCCAACGTCCTGACTTTC
>TRBJ2-1|.|.|TRBV10-3
CAISEPDEGGEQFF
TGTGCCATCAGTGAGCCCGACGAGGGAGGAGAGCAGTTCTTC
>TRBJ2-4|.|few|TRBV2
CASNGVAKNIQYF
TGTGCCAGCAACGGGGTAGCCAAAAACATTCAGTACTTC
>TRBJ1-6|.|many|TRBV18
CASSPDSNNSPLHF
TGTGCCAGCTCCCCAGACAGCAACAATTCACCCCTCCATTTT
>TRBJ2-2|TRBD2|.|TRBV6-2/TRBV6-3
CASSVGLAGGLTGELFF
TGTGCCAGCAGTGTGGGACTAGCGGGAGGGCTTACCGGGGAGCTGTTTTTT
>TRBJ2-5|.|.|TRBV12-3/TRBV12-4
CASSLAVQETQYF
TGTGCCAGCAGTTTAGCGGTCCAAGAGACCCAGTACTTC
>TRBJ1-1|.|.|TRBV6-5
CASSAHTDTEAFF
TGTGCCAGCAGTGCTCACACGGACACTGAAGCTTTCTTT
>TRBJ2-2|TRBD2|.|TRBV7-3
CASSLMGLAAENTGELFF
TGTGCCAGCAGCTTAATGGGACTAGCGGCGGAGAACACCGGGGAGCTGTTTTTT
>TRBJ2-3|.|.|TRBV12-5
CAGRAPRSTDTQYF
TGTGCTGGCCGGGCCCCAAGGAGCACAGATACGCAGTATTTT
>TRBJ1-1|.|many|TRBV29-1
CSVADPRFGNTEAFF
TGCAGCGTCGCGGACCCGCGATTTGGGAACACTGAAGCTTTCTTT
>TRBJ1-5|.|few|TRBV19
CASGLQPQHF
TGTGCCAGTGGTCTTCAGCCCCAGCATTTT
>TRBJ1-3|TRBD1|many|TRBV29-1
CSVAPGGTVRNTIYF
TGCAGCGTTGCTCCGGGGGGGACAGTCAGAAACACCATATATTTT
>TRBJ1-3|.|.|TRBV28
CASSLWQRNTIYF
TGTGCCAGCAGCCTTTGGCAGCGAAACACCATATATTTT
>TRBJ1-5|TRBD1|.|TRBV20-1
CSAGTGPLPQHF
TGCAGTGCCGGGACAGGTCCTTTGCCCCAGCATTTT
>TRBJ2-1|.|few|TRBV12-3/TRBV12-4
CASWGLNEQFF
TGTGCCAGCTGGGGGTTAAATGAGCAGTTCTTC
>TRBJ1-1|.|few|TRBV10-3
CAISEEEQAFF
TGTGCCATCAGTGAGGAAGAACAGGCTTTCTTT
>TRBJ2-1|.|few|TRBV20-1
CSADGGETLGNEQFF
TGCAGTGCCGACGGGGGTGAAACTCTGGGGAATGAGCAGTTCTTC
>TRBJ2-2|.|few|TRBV7-2
CASSRHLPTGLNTGELFF
TGTGCCAGCAGCCGCCATCTCCCCACAGGGCTAAACACCGGGGAGCTGTTTTTT
>TRBJ2-5|.|many|TRBV20-1
CSLHRPQETQYF
TGCAGCCTCCATAGACCGCAAGAGACCCAGTACTTC
>TRBJ1-3|.|few|TRBV4-1
CASSQDPGLSSGNTIYF
TGCGCCAGCAGCCAAGATCCGGGCCTAAGCTCTGGAAACACCATATATTTT
>TRBJ2-1|.|many|TRBV27
CASSPHGGPTSSYNEQFF
TGTGCCAGCAGTCCCCACGGGGGGCCGACTAGCTCCTACAATGAGCAGTTCTTC
>TRBJ2-3|TRBD1|.|TRBV29-1
CSVEEQGASDTQYF
TGCAGCGTTGAAGAACAGGGGGCATCAGATACGCAGTATTTT
>TRBJ2-1|TRBD2|few|TRBV27
CASSLELAGGNEQFF
TGTGCCAGCAGTTTAGAGCTAGCGGGGGGCAATGAGCAGTTCTTC
>TRBJ1-3|.|.|TRBV3-1
CASRQSPQTGNTIYF
TGTGCCAGCAGACAATCTCCGCAGACTGGAAACACCATATATTTT
>TRBJ2-3|.|many|TRBV11-2
CASSSGPGATDTQYF
TGTGCCAGCAGCTCCGGTCCGGGAGCCACAGATACGCAGTATTTT
>TRBJ2-1|.|few|TRBV4-3
CASSQIPASEQFF
TGCGCCAGCAGCCAAATTCCGGCGTCTGAGCAGTTCTTC
>TRBJ2-5|TRBD2|.|TRBV2
CASSDVAGEETQYF
TGTGCCAGCAGTGACGTAGCGGGGGAAGAGACCCAGTACTTC
>TRBJ2-7|TRBD1|few|TRBV20-1
CSARTGGFNEQYF
TGCAGTGCTCGGACAGGGGGCTTCAACGAGCAGTACTTC
>TRBJ1-5|.|many|TRBV7-2
CASSLGGTVSNQPQHF
TGTGCCAGCAGCTTAGGGGGAACAGTGAGCAATCAGCCCCAGCATTTT
>TRBJ1-5|TRBD1|few|TRBV27
CASSNRGNQPQHF
TGTGCCAGCAGTAACAGGGGTAATCAGCCCCAGCATTTT
>TRBJ2-5|.|.|TRBV20-1
CSARDTQDQETQYF
TGCAGTGCTAGAGATACCCAGGACCAAGAGACCCAGTACTTC
>TRBJ2-1|TRBD2|.|TRBV20-1
CRVQRGHYNEQFF
TGCAGAGTACAGCGGGGCCACTACAATGAGCAGTTCTTC